This note documents a single T cell receptor beta chain sequence. The antigen remains unidentified. Assay used: immunoSEQ multiplex PCR; TCRdb lists only in-frame clones, some missing. The data show about 680,000 clones, roughly 90% seen once. Treatment described: about 20 received Ad26.COV2.S at low or high dose, single or two shots; five or six received placebo; per-sample allocation not given. Sampling happened 63 days after the first vaccine or placebo injection. Boston supplied an adult donor aged 18-55 years. V was trimmed by 4 bases and J by 4 bases, leaving 16 bases between them. Looked up from germline, CDR1 is SEHNR and CDR2 is FQNEAQ (reference sequence). The CDR3 runs 15 residues. These data originate in a study of Ad26.COV2.S vaccination and SARS-CoV-2 variants. About the research overall: Intramuscular Ad26.COV2.S at 5x10^10 or 1x10^11 viral particles.

Study-wide results and limits: Total T cell responses, in the TCR breadth and depth analyses, may have been underestimated.

The J gene is TRBJ2-5, the V gene TRBV7-9; a weak D match, TRBD2 (5 bases). This receptor was obtained from a person aged 18-60 years who received the Ad26.COV2.S COVID-19 vaccine or a placebo. The source material was peripheral blood, sampled in a trial of Ad26.COV2.S vaccine versus placebo. The CDR3 coding sequence is TGTGCCAGCAGCTACGCACAGCGGACCCTAGAGACCCAGTACTTC. This translates into CASSYAQRTLETQYF.